Following are 12 T cell receptor beta chains from one sample sequenced in a study of T cells in localized non-small cell lung cancer. Some clones are missing from TCRdb's copy, which holds only in-frame ones; the method was immunoSEQ multiplex PCR. The data show around 40,000 clones, 75% to 85% seen once. Here the sequenced sample was PBMCs, taken before any cancer treatment. All receptors derive from a man aged 40 to 69 with stage II lung adenocarcinoma.

This clone was picked up a small number of times. This chain connects TRBV7-6 to TRBJ2-1; D is tentatively TRBD1 or TRBD2 (6 bases each). Germline CDR1 SGHVS, CDR2 FNYEAQ. CDR3 size: 16 residues. The V and J ends lost 4 bases and 5 bases respectively, with 18 bases between them. The CDR3 sequence is CASSSLTGRGHNEQFF. In DNA, the CDR3 is TGTGCCAGCAGCTCTCTGACTGGACGGGGGCACAATGAGCAGTTCTTC.

This chain uses TRBV19 with TRBJ2-3; D gene unclear. The V end was cut by 1 base, the J end by 1 base, with 12 bases between. CDR1 is LNHDA, CDR2 SQIVND, per germline (reference sequence). This CDR3 contains 16 residues. The CDR3, as DNA: TGTGCCAGTAGTATAGGCACCCAAGGAGGCACAGATACGCAGTATTTT. Translating gives CASSIGTQGGTDTQYF.

The chain joins TRBV18 to TRBJ1-2; D uncertain. The CDR3 has 15 residues. Per the germline V gene, CDR1 is KGHSH and CDR2 is LQKENI. V was pared by 4 bases and J by 5 bases, with 17 bases between. The CDR3, as DNA: TGTGCCAGCTCACAGGGCCTGGTCGGGGTTTATGGCTACACCTTC. The encoded protein is CASSQGLVGVYGYTF. The variable domain in full, completed from reference TRBV18 and TRBJ1-2, reads NAGVMQNPRHLVRRRGQEARLRCSPMKGHSHVYWYRQLPEEGLKFMVYLQKENIIDESGMPKERFSAEFPKEGPSILRIQQVVRGDSAAYFCASSQGLVGVYGYTFGSGTRLTVV.

This clone was recorded once. The chain joins TRBV4-1 to TRBJ2-1, with 14 nucleotides matching TRBD2. There are 18 residues in the CDR3. Germline CDR1 is MGHRA and CDR2 is YSYEKL. The J segment lost 6 bases and the V segment lost 1 base, leaving 8 bases of the junction unmatched. The CDR3 DNA follows: TGCGCCAGCAGCCAAGGCTTGGGACTAGCGGGAGCTCGCAATGAGCAGTTCTTC. Translation: CASSQGLGLAGARNEQFF.

V is TRBV5-6 and J is TRBJ1-2; 9 nucleotides align to TRBD1. Losses at the gene ends were 1 base for V and 6 bases for J; bases not matched to a gene: 7. Germline V lookup: CDR1 SGHDT, CDR2 YYEEEE. This CDR3 spans 15 amino acids. CDR3 residues: CASSLPGQGVNGYTF. The CDR3 coding sequence is TGTGCCAGCAGCTTGCCGGGACAGGGCGTCAATGGCTACACCTTC.

The rearrangement links TRBV2 to TRBJ2-2; D unresolved. The CDR3 consists of 13 residues. Germline V gene sequence: CDR1 SNHLY, CDR2 FYNNEI. Trimming stripped 5 bases from V and 3 bases from J, with 7 bases between. Written as DNA, the CDR3 is TGTGCCAGCAGTCGACTCCACACCGGGGAGCTGTTTTTT. It specifies CASSRLHTGELFF.

This chain connects TRBV11-2 to TRBJ2-7; 8 bases agree with TRBD2. The CDR3 covers 15 residues. The V gene's germline CDR1 is SGHAT and CDR2 FQNNGV. J gave up 4 bases and V 3 bases, and 8 bases lay outside the gene matches. The chain's CDR3 is CASSFGRDPLYEQYF. In DNA form, the CDR3 reads TGTGCCAGCAGCTTCGGGAGGGATCCTTTATACGAGCAGTACTTC.

The genes are TRBV19 and TRBJ2-7, with a weak D call TRBD1 (6 bases). V shed 3 bases and J shed 5 bases, with 14 bases lying between them. The germline V gene encodes CDR1 LNHDA and CDR2 SQIVND (reference sequence). CDR3 size: 14 residues. In nucleotides, the CDR3 is TGTGCCAGTAGTATCGTAGGGGGTTACGACGAGCAGTACTTC. Its protein is CASSIVGGYDEQYF.

The V and J genes are TRBV6-6 and TRBJ1-1; TRBD1 is a possible D gene (5 bases). Germline CDR1 is MNHNY and CDR2 is SVGAGI (reference sequence). The CDR3 extends over 15 amino acids. V was clipped by 6 bases and J by 0 bases, with 14 bases between them. The CDR3 DNA reads TGTGCCAGCAGAATCCCCGGACATATGAACACTGAAGCTTTCTTT. Its protein is CASRIPGHMNTEAFF.

The chain couples TRBV7-9 to TRBJ2-1; perhaps D is TRBD1 or TRBD2 (5 bases each). The CDR3 runs 14 residues. Germline CDR1 is SEHNR and CDR2 is FQNEAQ (reference sequence). V lost 2 bases and J 11 bases, leaving 16 bases between the germline ends. The DNA of the CDR3 is TGTGCCAGCAGCTTATCGTCAGGCTTGGGACAGCAGTTCTTC. Translated, it gives CASSLSSGLGQQFF. Together with reference TRBV7-9 and TRBJ2-1, the CDR3 gives the full variable domain: DTGVSQNPRHKITKRGQNVTFRCDPISEHNRLYWYRQTLGQGPEFLTYFQNEAQLEKSRLLSDRFSAERPKGSFSTLEIQRTEQGDSAMYLCASSLSSGLGQQFFGPGTRLTVL.

This chain uses TRBV7-2 with TRBJ2-1; D call uncertain. The germline V and J ends were trimmed by 5 bases and 7 bases, with 9 bases remaining between them. Germline loops: CDR1 SGHTA, CDR2 FQGNSA. The CDR3 contains 12 residues. The CDR3 is CASSQPGNEQFF. The CDR3 coding sequence is TGTGCCAGCAGCCAGCCCGGGAATGAGCAGTTCTTC.

The CDR3 DNA reads as TGTGCCACCCGGGACAGGGGAACTAATGAAAAACTGTTTTTT. It translates to CATRDRGTNEKLFF. The chain links TRBV6-6 to TRBJ1-4, with 10 positions matching TRBD1. This CDR3 comprises 14 residues. Unmatched junction bases numbered 3, after V lost 10 bases and J lost 1 base. CDR1 and CDR2 from the germline V gene are MNHNY and SVGAGI (reference sequence).